The present T cell receptor (beta chain) was sequenced within a study of brain metastases from non-small cell lung cancer. Sequenced by immunoSEQ multiplex PCR; TCRdb stores in-frame clones only, minus some. The table lists 4,700 or so clones, about 81% of them singletons, with approximately 5% in the top ten. Germline V gene data show CDR1 as SEHNR and CDR2 as FQNEAQ (reference sequence). The V and J ends lost 1 base and 5 bases respectively, with 12 bases between them. The CDR3 contains 15 residues. The chain carries TRBV7-9 and TRBJ1-3; tentatively, D is TRBD1 (5 bases). The sequence was obtained from a donor over 35 with non-small cell lung cancer. Input material: tumor-adjacent normal tissue. Here the CDR3 reads CASSLEGLRRNTIYF. The DNA of the CDR3 is TGTGCCAGCAGCTTAGAGGGACTCCGGCGAAACACCATATATTTT.